What follows are 27 T cell receptor beta chains derived from one specimen sequenced in a study of graft-versus-host responses after intestinal transplantation. Sequenced by immunoSEQ multiplex PCR; TCRdb stores in-frame clones only, minus some. The table records more than 65,000 clones, about 92% of them present only once. No antigen has been assigned to these receptors. The sequencing used unstimulated CD8+ T cells sorted from spleen or lymph node cells, collected before intestinal transplant. The receptors derive from a human donor who received an intestinal transplant.

This chain connects TRBV7-8 to TRBJ2-1, with 8 positions matching TRBD1. Germline CDR1 SGHVS, CDR2 FQNEAQ. Trimming at V came to 2 bases and at J to 0 bases, leaving 9 bases not matched to a gene. This CDR3 spans 18 amino acids. The CDR3 DNA sequence: TGTGCCAGCAGCTTATATAGGATCACAGGGGGCTCCTACAATGAGCAGTTCTTC. Encoded protein: CASSLYRITGGSYNEQFF.

This clone occurred once. The rearrangement links TRBV5-4 to TRBJ1-3; tentative D call: TRBD1 (5 bases). In germline, CDR1 is SGHNT, CDR2 YYREEE (reference sequence). With 4 bases removed from V and 2 bases from J, the gap between germline ends came to 13 bases. There are 15 residues in the CDR3. CDR3 coding DNA: TGTGCCAGCAGCACCGACAGATGGACTGGAAACACCATATATTTT. Translating it yields CASSTDRWTGNTIYF.

This clone was counted once. The chain is built from TRBV19 and TRBJ1-2; no clear D. Germline CDR1 is LNHDA and CDR2 is SQIVND (reference sequence). The CDR3 spans 13 residues. Trimming left V 3 bases short and J 6 bases short, with 11 bases between. The CDR3 protein is CASSMGGGHGYTF. For the CDR3, the DNA is TGTGCCAGTAGTATGGGCGGAGGTCATGGCTACACCTTC.

The chain recombines TRBV6-1 with TRBJ2-1; D may be TRBD1 (6 bases). Deletions cut 3 bases from V and 1 base from J, with 10 bases between. This CDR3 contains 15 residues. Germline V CDR1 and CDR2: MNHNS, SASEGT. The CDR3 DNA is TGTGCCAGCAGTGATTCCGGACAGTCCTACAATGAGCAGTTCTTC. Its protein product is CASSDSGQSYNEQFF.

The J gene is TRBJ2-5, the V gene TRBV27, with TRBD2 matching over 8 bases. The J call is in doubt because the DNA end fits TRBJ2-7 better. This CDR3 has 14 amino acids. CDR1 MNHEY and CDR2 SMNVEV come from the germline V gene (reference sequence). The DNA of the CDR3 is TGTGCCACCCGAAGCGGGGGACGGGGGAACGAGCAGTACTTC. Translated, it gives CATRSGGRGNEQYF.

The gene calls are TRBV4-2 and TRBJ1-1; 7 nucleotides match TRBD1. Germline V gene lookup returns CDR1 LGHNA and CDR2 YNFKEQ. J gave up 0 bases and V 4 bases, and 5 bases lay outside the gene matches. The CDR3 length is 15 residues. This CDR3 reads CASSPKTGLNTEAFF. CDR3 sequence (DNA): TGTGCCAGCAGCCCAAAGACAGGGTTGAACACTGAAGCTTTCTTT.

This clone was observed a single time. This chain uses TRBV5-6 with TRBJ2-4, with TRBD1 matching over 7 bases. This CDR3 comprises 15 residues. Losses at the gene ends were 4 bases for V and 2 bases for J; bases not matched to a gene: 6. CDR1 and CDR2 (germline): SGHDT, YYEEEE. This CDR3 reads CASSAGTEPKNIQYF. CDR3 nucleotide sequence: TGTGCCAGCAGCGCCGGGACAGAACCCAAAAACATTCAGTACTTC.

The table lists this clone with a few counts. This same CDR3 is encoded by further DNA sequences in the sample. The V and J genes are TRBV7-9 and TRBJ1-1; 8 bases are a match to TRBD1. The CDR3 has 14 amino acids. Germline loops: CDR1 SEHNR, CDR2 FQNEAQ (reference sequence). V shed 5 bases, J shed 1 base, and the junction held 3 bases outside the gene matches. CDR3 bases: TGTGCCAGCAGCCCCGACAGGGGGAACACTGAAGCTTTCTTT. Amino acids: CASSPDRGNTEAFF.

The V and J genes are TRBV2 and TRBJ2-1; 7 bases map to TRBD1. Germline CDR1 and CDR2: SNHLY and FYNNEI. Losses at the gene ends were 8 bases for V and 0 bases for J; bases not matched to a gene: 1. CDR3 length equals 13 residues. CDR3 sequence: CASGTVSYNEQFF. The CDR3 DNA sequence: TGTGCCAGCGGGACAGTCTCCTACAATGAGCAGTTCTTC.

DNA of the CDR3: TGTGCCAGCAGCTTATATGGGCTTGGAAACACCATATATTTT. As protein: CASSLYGLGNTIYF. The J gene is TRBJ1-3, the V gene TRBV7-8, with D unresolved. Germline V gene sequence: CDR1 SGHVS, CDR2 FQNEAQ. V was trimmed by 2 bases and J by 3 bases, leaving 8 bases between them. The length of the CDR3 is 14 residues. The entire variable domain, with the rest obtained from reference TRBV7-8 and TRBJ1-3, is as follows: GAGVSQSPRYKVAKRGQDVALRCDPISGHVSLFWYQQALGQGPEFLTYFQNEAQLDKSGLPSDRFFAERPEGSVSTLKIQRTQQEDSAVYLCASSLYGLGNTIYFGEGSWLTVV.

The V call is TRBV9, the J call TRBJ2-5; 7 bases agree with TRBD2. The V and J ends lost 0 bases and 2 bases, in that order; junction bases with no gene match: 10. This CDR3 spans 17 amino acids. Germline V CDR1 and CDR2: SGDLS, YYNGEE. The CDR3 loop is CASSVELGLAEQETQYF. As DNA, the CDR3 is TGTGCCAGCAGCGTAGAGCTCGGGCTAGCGGAACAAGAGACCCAGTACTTC.

The chain is built from TRBV29-1 and TRBJ2-7; 10 bases align to TRBD2. The CDR3 covers 13 residues. The junction had 3 bases not matched to a gene; V was cut back by 6 bases and J by 1 base. The germline CDR1 and CDR2 sequences are SQVTM and ANQGSEA. CDR3 protein: CSVPLAGSYEQYF. The CDR3 region has the DNA TGCAGCGTCCCACTAGCGGGGTCCTACGAGCAGTACTTC.

The chain has TRBV7-6 and TRBJ2-5; 11 positions agree with TRBD2. This CDR3 is 18 amino acids long. Germline trimming cut 4 bases from V and 0 bases from J; bases unmatched to any gene: 10. Germline V gives CDR1 SGHVS, CDR2 FNYEAQ. The DNA for the CDR3 is TGTGCCAGCAGCTCAAGGCCTCCTAGCGGGGGGTACCAAGAGACCCAGTACTTC. The encoded protein is CASSSRPPSGGYQETQYF.

V and J are TRBV7-3 and TRBJ2-7, with D perhaps TRBD2 (7 bases). This CDR3 comprises 14 residues. The germline gives CDR1 SGHTA, CDR2 FQGTGA. V was trimmed by 5 bases and J by 2 bases, leaving 13 bases between them. The CDR3 DNA is TGTGCCAGCAGCCCGGCGGGGGCCCCCTACGAGCAGTACTTC. Protein product: CASSPAGAPYEQYF.

This clone was counted once. CDR3: CASSPLWQNTEAFF. In DNA, the CDR3 is TGTGCCAGCAGCCCATTGTGGCAGAACACTGAAGCTTTCTTT. The chain employs TRBV7-9 and TRBJ1-1, with D uncertain. V was pared by 5 bases and J by 1 base, with 11 bases between. The CDR3 length is 14 residues. Per germline, CDR1 SEHNR and CDR2 FQNEAQ (reference sequence).

The chain links TRBV19 to TRBJ1-2, with D uncertain. The V and J ends lost 8 bases and 0 bases respectively, with 19 bases between them. This CDR3 is 16 amino acids long. From germline, CDR1 is LNHDA and CDR2 SQIVND (reference sequence). The CDR3, as DNA: TGTGCCAGTCTCCCGGCCGGCGGACTAGCTAACTATGGCTACACCTTC. The encoded protein is CASLPAGGLANYGYTF.

This chain connects TRBV6-6 to TRBJ2-3; D is undetermined. Between the trimmed V and J ends, which lost 1 base and 2 bases, there was a span of 7 bases. Germline assignment: CDR1 MNHNY and CDR2 SVGAGI (reference sequence). There are 14 residues in the CDR3. CDR3 loop: CASSYYLDTDTQYF. The DNA of the CDR3 is TGTGCCAGCAGTTACTACCTAGACACAGATACGCAGTATTTT.

The chain carries TRBV9 and TRBJ1-3, with D unclear. Between the trimmed V and J ends, which lost 4 bases and 4 bases, there was a span of 15 bases. Per germline, CDR1 SGDLS and CDR2 YYNGEE. This CDR3 comprises 15 residues. The CDR3: CASSPTGGNGNTIYF. CDR3 nucleotide sequence: TGTGCCAGCAGCCCGACCGGCGGGAACGGAAACACCATATATTTT.

In DNA, the CDR3 is TGTGCCAGCAGCCATCAAACCGGGACTAGCGGGGGGTTTAGCTCCTACAATGAGCAGTTCTTC. Translation: CASSHQTGTSGGFSSYNEQFF. The genes are TRBV9 and TRBJ2-1, with 15 bases matching TRBD2. The CDR3 has 21 residues. Germline CDR1 and CDR2: SGDLS and YYNGEE. The J segment lost 0 bases and the V segment lost 4 bases, leaving 14 bases of the junction unmatched.

The CDR3 loop is CASSYGQGPGELFF. In DNA, the CDR3 is TGTGCCAGCAGCTACGGACAGGGGCCCGGGGAGCTGTTTTTT. This chain connects TRBV7-6 to TRBJ2-2; 9 nucleotides line up with TRBD1. With 4 bases clipped from V and 6 bases from J, the junction kept 3 bases outside the gene matches. Germline V gene sequence: CDR1 SGHVS, CDR2 FNYEAQ. The CDR3 is 14 residues long.

This sequence joins TRBV19 and TRBJ2-2, with 7 nucleotides matching TRBD1. Germline V lookup: CDR1 LNHDA, CDR2 SQIVND (reference sequence). The CDR3 consists of 16 residues. V lost 6 bases to trimming and J lost 5 bases; unmatched junction nucleotides: 12. CDR3 sequence reads: CASRPKNRGETGELFF. In DNA, the CDR3 is TGTGCCAGTAGACCCAAAAACAGGGGCGAGACCGGGGAGCTGTTTTTT.

The chain couples TRBV7-3 to TRBJ1-6, with a weak D call TRBD1 (6 bases). Trimming removed 1 base from V and 7 bases from J, with 11 bases in between. CDR1 SGHTA and CDR2 FQGTGA come from the germline V gene. The CDR3 loop spans 15 amino acids. CDR3 sequence: CASSLSGTSNSPLHF. In DNA, the CDR3 is TGTGCCAGCAGCTTAAGTGGGACAAGCAATTCACCCCTCCACTTT.

A single count supports this clone. V usage is TRBV19 and J usage is TRBJ2-1; 12 nucleotides line up with TRBD2. The CDR3 is 14 residues long. Germline values: CDR1 LNHDA, CDR2 SQIVND (reference sequence). V shed 9 bases and J 7 bases; nucleotides not matched to a gene: 7. Here the CDR3 reads CASTTSGGWNEQFF. Here the CDR3 DNA reads TGTGCCAGCACTACTAGCGGGGGGTGGAATGAGCAGTTCTTC. Supplemented by reference TRBV19 and TRBJ2-1, the full variable domain reads DGGITQSPKYLFRKEGQNVTLSCEQNLNHDAMYWYRQDPGQGLRLIYYSQIVNDFQKGDIAEGYSVSREKKESFPLTVTSAQKNPTAFYLCASTTSGGWNEQFFGPGTRLTVL.

The gene calls are TRBV11-1 and TRBJ1-1; D is undetermined. This CDR3 contains 14 residues. In germline, CDR1 is SGHAT, CDR2 FQDESV (reference sequence). Between the trimmed V and J ends, which lost 7 bases and 4 bases, there was a span of 16 bases. CDR3 loop: CASTQSGEGTEAFF. The CDR3 DNA reads as TGTGCCAGCACACAGAGCGGGGAAGGCACTGAAGCTTTCTTT. Together with reference TRBV11-1 and TRBJ1-1, the CDR3 gives the full variable domain: EAEVAQSPRYKITEKSQAVAFWCDPISGHATLYWYRQILGQGPELLVQFQDESVVDDSQLPKDRFSAERLKGVDSTLKIQPAELGDSAMYLCASTQSGEGTEAFFGQGTRLTVV.

The chain has TRBV27 and TRBJ2-2; tentatively, D is TRBD1 (5 bases). The CDR3 extends over 12 amino acids. The V gene lost 10 bases and the J gene lost 4 bases, with 10 bases spanning the gap. The germline V gene encodes CDR1 MNHEY and CDR2 SMNVEV (reference sequence). CDR3 bases: TGTGCCATCTCAGGGTCCACCGGGGAGCTGTTTTTT. Protein: CAISGSTGELFF.

This clone was seen once. The V gene is TRBV11-2, the J gene TRBJ2-5, with TRBD1 matching over 9 bases. The CDR3 consists of 15 residues. Germline values: CDR1 SGHAT, CDR2 FQNNGV. J was trimmed by 1 base and V by 3 bases; bases with no gene match: 3. CDR3 in DNA: TGTGCCAGCAGCTTCTCGGGACAGGGCCAAGAGACCCAGTACTTC. It codes for CASSFSGQGQETQYF. Based on the CDR3 plus reference TRBV11-2 and TRBJ2-5, the full variable domain is EAGVAQSPRYKIIEKRQSVAFWCNPISGHATLYWYQQILGQGPKLLIQFQNNGVVDDSQLPKDRFSAERLKGVDSTLKIQPAKLEDSAVYLCASSFSGQGQETQYFGPGTRLLVL.

This chain connects TRBV7-9 to TRBJ2-1; 11 bases fit TRBD2. J lost 9 bases, V lost 8 bases, and 9 bases had no gene match. Germline values: CDR1 SEHNR, CDR2 FQNEAQ (reference sequence). This CDR3 is 14 amino acids long. CDR3 sequence reads: CASQPTSGAGEQFF. CDR3 coding DNA: TGTGCCAGCCAACCGACTAGCGGGGCCGGTGAGCAGTTCTTC.